These 28 T cell receptor beta chains share one sample of origin, sequenced in a study of cytomegalovirus exposure and HLA in healthy donors. Assay used: immunoSEQ multiplex PCR; TCRdb lists only in-frame clones, some missing. In the table there are roughly 60,000 clones, about 91% of which are singletons. The sequencing sample was made of PBMCs. The receptors come from a woman aged 30 to 39 in good health and CMV-seronegative.

V is TRBV18 and J is TRBJ1-5, with D possibly matching TRBD1 (6 bases). The CDR3 covers 12 residues. V lost 3 bases and J lost 7, with 7 bases in between. Germline CDR1 reads KGHSH; CDR2 reads LQKENI. The CDR3 nucleotides read TGTGCCAGCTCACCTGACAGGCAGCCCCAGCATTTT. This sequence encodes CASSPDRQPQHF.

J is TRBJ2-4 and V is TRBV18; 13 bases line up with TRBD2. The CDR3 has 19 residues. Germline values: CDR1 KGHSH, CDR2 LQKENI. V shed 3 bases, J shed 0 bases, and the junction held 8 bases outside the gene matches. The CDR3 reads CASSPPGLAGPLAKNIQYF. CDR3 bases: TGTGCCAGCTCACCCCCGGGACTAGCGGGACCCCTAGCCAAAAACATTCAGTACTTC.

The CDR3 nucleotides are TGTGCCACAAATCCAAGGACAGAGAATCAGCCCCAGCATTTT. Translating it yields CATNPRTENQPQHF. This chain uses TRBV6-1 with TRBJ1-5; possible D gene TRBD1, 6 bases. The CDR3 is made up of 14 amino acids. The germline V and J ends were trimmed by 10 bases and 4 bases, with 17 bases remaining between them. The germline V gene encodes CDR1 MNHNS and CDR2 SASEGT.

The chain couples TRBV4-1 to TRBJ1-2, with 7 positions matching TRBD1. CDR3 length: 14 amino acids. Trimming took 1 base from V and 3 from J; bases not matched to a gene: 2. Germline V gene data show CDR1 as MGHRA and CDR2 as YSYEKL. The CDR3 DNA sequence: TGCGCCAGCAGCCAAGCCAGGGGGGACTATGGCTACACCTTC. Amino acids: CASSQARGDYGYTF.

This clone was detected once. The chain combines TRBV10-1 with TRBJ2-3; 13 bases map to TRBD2. The CDR3 length is 15 residues. Germline assignment: CDR1 WNHNN and CDR2 SYGVQD (reference sequence). V lost 4 bases, J lost 6 bases, and 4 bases stayed unmatched. CDR3 nucleotides: TGCGCCAGCAGTGGGACTAGCGGGAGTAGGGATACGCAGTATTTT. Translating gives CASSGTSGSRDTQYF.

The chain recombines TRBV4-3 with TRBJ2-5; 10 bases are a match to TRBD2. The CDR3 totals 20 residues. Trimming cost V 6 bases and J 2 bases; bases outside gene matches: 21. Germline V gene data show CDR1 as LGHNA and CDR2 as YSLEER. The CDR3 sequence: CASRQRRLAGVPDVQETQYF. CDR3 in DNA: TGCGCCAGCAGACAACGTCGGCTAGCGGGAGTCCCGGACGTACAAGAGACCCAGTACTTC.

The CDR3, as DNA: TGTGCCAGCAGTTACGAGGCCCACTACGAGCAGTACTTC. This sequence encodes CASSYEAHYEQYF. V and J are TRBV6-5 and TRBJ2-7; no clear D. Germline V gene data show CDR1 as MNHEY and CDR2 as SVGAGI. V was clipped by 2 bases and J by 3 bases, with 8 bases between them. The CDR3 has 13 amino acids.

The V gene is TRBV7-2, the J gene TRBJ2-5; TRBD1 agrees at 7 bases. After removal of 0 bases from V and 6 bases from J, the junction contained 4 bases not matched to a gene. The CDR3 spans 14 residues. Germline CDR1 and CDR2: SGHTA and FQGNSA. The CDR3 loop is CASSLAGGAQTQYF. The DNA of the CDR3 is TGTGCCAGCAGCTTAGCAGGGGGCGCGCAGACCCAGTACTTC. The full variable domain, its missing parts supplied by reference TRBV7-2 and TRBJ2-5, is GAGVSQSPSNKVTEKGKDVELRCDPISGHTALYWYRQSLGQGLEFLIYFQGNSAPDKSGLPSDRFSAERTGGSVSTLTIQRTQQEDSAVYLCASSLAGGAQTQYFGPGTRLLVL.

This sequence joins TRBV27 and TRBJ1-1; perhaps TRBD1 as D (5 bases). This CDR3 contains 12 residues. V shed 4 bases and J shed 6 bases, with 9 bases lying between them. Germline values: CDR1 MNHEY, CDR2 SMNVEV (reference sequence). CDR3 sequence reads: CASSYRGAEAFF. DNA for the CDR3: TGTGCCAGCAGTTATCGGGGGGCTGAAGCTTTCTTT.

The rearrangement uses TRBV5-6 and TRBJ2-3, with D tentatively TRBD2 (5 bases). CDR1 and CDR2 (germline): SGHDT, YYEEEE. The V gene lost 3 bases and the J gene lost 0 bases, with 14 bases spanning the gap. This CDR3 has 16 residues. CDR3 protein: CASSWSGFLSTDTQYF. Here the CDR3 DNA reads TGTGCCAGCAGCTGGAGCGGTTTCCTAAGCACAGATACGCAGTATTTT.

The gene calls are TRBV7-2 and TRBJ2-1; 8 bases map to TRBD2. V shed 2 bases and J 1 base; nucleotides not matched to a gene: 7. The CDR3 extends over 17 amino acids. Germline-derived CDR1 and CDR2 are SGHTA and FQGNSA. CDR3 nucleotide sequence: TGTGCCAGCAGCTTAATCGGGGCGGGAGGATCCTACAATGAGCAGTTCTTC. It specifies CASSLIGAGGSYNEQFF.

J is TRBJ2-3 and V is TRBV4-3, with TRBD2 identical over 8 bases. Germline loops: CDR1 LGHNA, CDR2 YSLEER. V was clipped by 0 bases and J by 6 bases; unmatched bases: 5. CDR3 length equals 15 residues. The CDR3 spells CASSQDGSGIDTQYF. CDR3 DNA sequence: TGCGCCAGCAGCCAAGACGGTAGCGGGATCGATACGCAGTATTTT.

The chain employs TRBV27 and TRBJ2-1; 11 bases agree with TRBD2. This CDR3 has 16 amino acids. Trimming took 6 bases from V and 4 from J; bases not matched to a gene: 8. Germline V gene lookup returns CDR1 MNHEY and CDR2 SMNVEV (reference sequence). Here the CDR3 DNA reads TGTGCCAGCAGCCCGGGACTAGCGGACGGTTACAATGAGCAGTTCTTC. Protein: CASSPGLADGYNEQFF.

The chain couples TRBV19 to TRBJ2-1; 8 nucleotides agree with TRBD2. The germline V gene has CDR1 LNHDA and CDR2 SQIVND (reference sequence). CDR3 length: 16 amino acids. J was trimmed by 2 bases and V by 6 bases; bases with no gene match: 9. CDR3 residues: CASSLSGSLTYNEQFF. The CDR3 nucleotides read TGTGCCAGTAGCCTAAGCGGGAGTTTAACCTACAATGAGCAGTTCTTC.

V is TRBV7-6 and J is TRBJ1-1, with a tentative D call TRBD1 (6 bases). This CDR3 has 15 amino acids. V shed 5 bases and J shed 1 base, with 14 bases lying between them. Germline loops: CDR1 SGHVS, CDR2 FNYEAQ. For the CDR3, the DNA is TGTGCCAGCAGCCCGTTGACAGGATCGAACACTGAAGCTTTCTTT. Translating gives CASSPLTGSNTEAFF. The full variable domain, its missing parts supplied by reference TRBV7-6 and TRBJ1-1, is GAGVSQSPRYKVTKRGQDVALRCDPISGHVSLYWYRQALGQGPEFLTYFNYEAQQDKSGLPNDRFSAERPEGSISTLTIQRTEQRDSAMYRCASSPLTGSNTEAFFGQGTRLTVV.

The rearrangement uses TRBV7-2 and TRBJ1-5; D not resolved. The germline V and J ends were trimmed by 3 bases and 0 bases, with 9 bases remaining between them. This CDR3 contains 15 residues. Germline values: CDR1 SGHTA, CDR2 FQGNSA. The CDR3 bases are TGTGCCAGCAGCTTCTCGGGGAATAGCAATCAGCCCCAGCATTTT. Protein sequence: CASSFSGNSNQPQHF.

The V call is TRBV19, the J call TRBJ2-2, with 9 bases that match TRBD2. The CDR3 loop spans 17 amino acids. Germline V gene data show CDR1 as LNHDA and CDR2 as SQIVND (reference sequence). V trimming: 8 bases; J trimming: 5 bases; junction bases outside the gene matches: 15. CDR3 bases: TGTGCCAGTGCGAGGGGACTAGCCCGGGCCGGGACCGGGGAGCTGTTTTTT. Its protein product is CASARGLARAGTGELFF.

The chain links TRBV10-3 to TRBJ2-7; 14 bases fit TRBD2. Germline V gene sequence: CDR1 ENHRY, CDR2 SYGVKD. This CDR3 is built from 15 residues. V lost 6 bases to trimming and J lost 5 bases; unmatched junction nucleotides: 6. In DNA form, the CDR3 reads TGTGCCATCAGGCGGGGACTAGCGGGAGTCGACGAGCAGTACTTC. It codes for CAIRRGLAGVDEQYF.

This chain uses TRBV5-1 with TRBJ1-1; D is uncertain. V was trimmed by 6 bases and J by 4 bases, leaving 19 bases between them. The CDR3 is 15 amino acids. Germline loops: CDR1 SGHRS, CDR2 YFSETQ. Here the CDR3 reads CASNPGTGRFTEAFF. The CDR3 nucleotides are TGCGCCAGCAACCCGGGAACGGGGAGGTTCACTGAAGCTTTCTTT. The full variable domain, with the rest looked up from reference TRBV5-1 and TRBJ1-1, is KAGVTQTPRYLIKTRGQQVTLSCSPISGHRSVSWYQQTPGQGLQFLFEYFSETQRNKGNFPGRFSGRQFSNSRSEMNVSTLELGDSALYLCASNPGTGRFTEAFFGQGTRLTVV.

The V and J genes are TRBV18 and TRBJ1-3, with D possibly being TRBD1 (5 bases). Germline loops: CDR1 KGHSH, CDR2 LQKENI. V shed 0 bases and J shed 2 bases, with 14 bases lying between them. The CDR3 runs to 17 residues. CDR3 sequence (DNA): TGTGCCAGCTCACCACCTAGGGGCAGTGAAGCTGGAAACACCATATATTTT. This sequence encodes CASSPPRGSEAGNTIYF. Supplemented by reference TRBV18 and TRBJ1-3, the full variable domain reads NAGVMQNPRHLVRRRGQEARLRCSPMKGHSHVYWYRQLPEEGLKFMVYLQKENIIDESGMPKERFSAEFPKEGPSILRIQQVVRGDSAAYFCASSPPRGSEAGNTIYFGEGSWLTVV.

The chain uses TRBV5-1 and TRBJ1-1; D possibly corresponds to TRBD1 (6 bases). Looked up from germline, CDR1 is SGHRS and CDR2 is YFSETQ. The CDR3 contains 14 residues. Trimming removed 0 bases from V and 1 base from J, with 7 bases in between. The CDR3 nucleotides are TGCGCCAGCAGCTTGGAAGGGGGGAACACTGAAGCTTTCTTT. It specifies CASSLEGGNTEAFF.

CDR3 amino acids: CASSMGQDTGELFF. The CDR3 DNA reads as TGTGCCAGTAGTATGGGTCAGGACACCGGGGAGCTGTTTTTT. The rearrangement joins TRBV19 to TRBJ2-2, with D unresolved. Germline assignment: CDR1 LNHDA and CDR2 SQIVND (reference sequence). V lost 3 bases to trimming and J lost 3 bases, with 8 bases between them. The CDR3 is 14 amino acids.

The rearrangement uses TRBV5-4 and TRBJ1-4; D is unresolved. Germline values: CDR1 SGHNT, CDR2 YYREEE (reference sequence). The CDR3 sequence is 15 residues long. Between the trimmed V and J ends, which lost 0 bases and 0 bases, there was a span of 6 bases. The CDR3 nucleotides read TGTGCCAGCAGCTTGGACAGTGCAACTAATGAAAAACTGTTTTTT. It translates to CASSLDSATNEKLFF.

This rearrangement joins TRBV25-1 to TRBJ2-7; D unclear. The germline V and J ends were trimmed by 1 base and 3 bases, with 10 bases remaining between them. The CDR3 loop spans 14 amino acids. Germline V gene lookup returns CDR1 MGHDK and CDR2 SYGVNS. The CDR3, as DNA: TGTGCCAGCAGTGAATTTGCAGAGGACTACGAGCAGTACTTC. Translation: CASSEFAEDYEQYF.

V usage is TRBV2 and J usage is TRBJ2-5; D possibly corresponds to TRBD2 (5 bases). V gave up 8 bases and J gave up 4 bases, with 17 bases separating them. Germline lookup yields CDR1 SNHLY and CDR2 FYNNEI. This CDR3 is built from 14 residues. The CDR3 nucleotides are TGTGCCAGCCGTGGTGACTCCGGAGGAGAGACCCAGTACTTC. This translates into CASRGDSGGETQYF.

The rearrangement uses TRBV6-4 and TRBJ2-1; D is ambiguous. CDR3 size: 17 residues. The ends were cut back, 0 bases at V and 9 bases at J, with 21 bases in the middle. Germline V gives CDR1 MRHNA, CDR2 SNTAGT. CDR3 DNA sequence: TGTGCCAGCAGTGACTCTAGCTACCCAAAACGAGGTAGTGAGCAGTTCTTC. Protein: CASSDSSYPKRGSEQFF.

The chain employs TRBV7-3 and TRBJ1-1; D might be TRBD1 (5 bases). CDR1 is SGHTA and CDR2 is FQGTGA in the germline V gene. This CDR3 has 15 residues. V dropped 5 bases and J dropped 1 base, with 14 bases sitting between them. The CDR3 region has the DNA TGTGCCAGCAGCGGGGTGGGTACAGGGAACACTGAAGCTTTCTTT. Residues: CASSGVGTGNTEAFF.

This clone was detected once. The CDR3 nucleotides read TGCGCCAGCAGCATACACGGGACAGGGGGCGATGAGCAGTTCTTC. Translation gives CASSIHGTGGDEQFF. This sequence joins TRBV5-1 and TRBJ2-1, with 12 bases aligning to TRBD1. The CDR3 sequence is 15 residues long. Germline V gene lookup returns CDR1 SGHRS and CDR2 YFSETQ. With 4 bases clipped from V and 8 bases from J, the junction kept 7 bases outside the gene matches.